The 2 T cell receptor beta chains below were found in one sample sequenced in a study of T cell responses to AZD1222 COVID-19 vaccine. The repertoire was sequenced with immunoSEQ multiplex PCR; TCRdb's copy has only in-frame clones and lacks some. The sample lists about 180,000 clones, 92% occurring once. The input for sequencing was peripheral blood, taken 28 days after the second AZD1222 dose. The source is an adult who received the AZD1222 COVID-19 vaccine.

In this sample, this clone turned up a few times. CDR3 region: CASLEKRGNTIYF. The CDR3 DNA follows: TGTGCCAGCCTGGAAAAAAGAGGAAACACCATATATTTT. The chain uses TRBV7-9 and TRBJ1-3; no firm D call. V was cut by 8 bases and J by 4 bases, with 12 bases left in between. The CDR3 covers 13 residues. CDR1 is SEHNR and CDR2 is FQNEAQ in the germline V gene (reference sequence).

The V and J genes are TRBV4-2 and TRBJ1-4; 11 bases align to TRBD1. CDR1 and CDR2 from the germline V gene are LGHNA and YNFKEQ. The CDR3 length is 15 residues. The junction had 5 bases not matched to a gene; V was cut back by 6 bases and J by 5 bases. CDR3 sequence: CASRGDRGANEKLFF. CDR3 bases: TGTGCCAGCAGAGGGGACAGGGGGGCCAATGAAAAACTGTTTTTT.